This T cell receptor beta chain was documented in a study of T cells expressing NK-cell markers (dated by TCRdb to the early 2020s). Notes on the research overall: Three sorted T-cell subsets (CD3+CD56+NKG2C+, CD3+CD56+NKG2C- and CD3+CD56-NKG2C+) from 8 or 9 donors had their TCR beta-chain repertoires profiled. Most of the eight sequenced donors were HCMV-seropositive and one was HCMV-seronegative. The study sequenced eight donors, all healthy volunteers chosen at random: three men and five women. Sequencing of the libraries produced 2 x 150 bp reads on Illumina HiSeq 2000/2500, MiSeq or NextSeq. General conclusions and limits of the study: Those dominant clonotypes were again the most abundant among CD3+CD56-NKG2C+ cells in a handful of donors, at roughly 25-60.1%. It remained unclear whether the expanded NKG2C-expressing T cell clones were specific for HCMV antigens. In roughly 6 donors, the dominant CD3+CD56+NKG2C+ clonotypes ranked among the top 10 CD8+ clonotypes, making up about 1.0-8% of CD8+ T cells.

The sequencing machine was an Illumina HiSeq 2000. TCR beta cDNA libraries were prepared using 5'RACE template switching, which introduced a universal primer site and unique molecular identifiers. Synthesis of cDNA was primed from the TCR beta constant segment and was followed by two consecutive PCR amplification steps. The original pipeline was this. MIGEC handled demultiplexing of the reads and grouping by UMI, while MiTCR was used to assemble and quantify clonotypes. Only TCR cDNA sequences supported by at least two reads were kept to exclude erroneous sequences. The tcR package was used for downstream repertoire analysis, and clonotypes were matched between fractions using CDR3 nucleotide sequence together with V segment. Antigen specificity was annotated against VDJdb with VDJmatch, allowing one amino acid substitution in CDR3. TCRdb reanalyzed the reads, keeping one entry per CDR3 protein sequence and omitting DNA. Clone size and V and J calls follow TCRdb, not the original study. The table of this sample itemizes about 460,000 distinct CDR3 sequences. In total, the top ten clones hold over 1.3% of the sample.

The CDR3, from cysteine to phenylalanine, totals 14 residues. No DNA appears here. Points on this clonotype: Its antigen target is currently unknown.

HCMV-specific IgG was detected in serum with a commercial ELISA kit to determine HCMV serostatus. Peripheral blood mononuclear cells were isolated from blood by Ficoll density gradient centrifugation. Sequenced material: blood T cells: a sorted CD56 or NKG2C T cell subset, CD4+ or CD8+ T cells, or bulk PBMC T cells (not recorded which). The sequence was collected from a woman aged 45-65 years in good health. Donor details come from another sample of the same person, matched by shared clones. The chain was built from TRBV12-3 or TRBV12-4 and TRBJ2-1; the TCRdb D gene call, TRBD1, has no DNA to confirm it. CDR3 region: CARGGFRGDNEQFF.